A single sample is the source of the 15 T cell receptor beta chains below, sequenced in a study of cytomegalovirus exposure and HLA in healthy donors. With 60 Vbeta and 13 Jbeta primers, the PCR was carried out. Repertoires were generated with immunoSEQ multiplex PCR, while TCRdb's copy carries only in-frame clones and drops some. The table for this sample gives 200,000 to 250,000 clones. Source material: PBMCs. Receptor source: a woman aged 25 to 39 in good health and CMV-seropositive.

The chain joins TRBV7-2 to TRBJ1-5; a possible D gene is TRBD1 (6 bases). Germline V gene lookup returns CDR1 SGHTA and CDR2 FQGNSA. V was cut by 3 bases and J by 3 bases, with 12 bases left in between. The CDR3 spans 15 residues. CDR3 sequence (DNA): TGTGCCAGCAGCTTTACAGGGCCGTACAATCAGCCCCAGCATTTT. This gives the protein CASSFTGPYNQPQHF.

The chain joins TRBV4-1 to TRBJ2-5, with D perhaps TRBD2 (6 bases). The CDR3 runs 16 residues. Deletions cut 2 bases from V and 1 base from J, with 14 bases between. Germline V gives CDR1 MGHRA, CDR2 YSYEKL. The CDR3 sequence is CASSQYMLASQETQYF. The CDR3, as DNA: TGCGCCAGCAGCCAATATATGCTAGCGAGCCAAGAGACCCAGTACTTC.

The chain joins TRBV28 to TRBJ1-2; TRBD1 is a possible D gene (5 bases). The germline V gene encodes CDR1 MDHEN and CDR2 SYDVKM. Trimming pared 6 bases from V and 2 bases from J, leaving 7 bases between. The CDR3 loop spans 12 amino acids. CDR3: CASSRQNYGYTF. DNA of the CDR3: TGTGCCAGCAGCCGACAGAACTATGGCTACACCTTC.

The chain has TRBV6-1 and TRBJ1-3, with a tentative D call TRBD1 (5 bases). Trimming took 8 bases from V and 3 from J, leaving 14 bases between them. This CDR3 spans 14 amino acids. The V gene's germline CDR1 is MNHNS and CDR2 SASEGT. This chain's CDR3 is CASYGGGSGNTIYF. CDR3 DNA: TGTGCCAGCTATGGGGGGGGAAGTGGAAACACCATATATTTT.

The genes are TRBV5-1 and TRBJ2-3; D gene unclear. This CDR3 has 17 amino acids. V was cut by 2 bases and J by 1 base, with 17 bases left in between. Germline V gene data show CDR1 as SGHRS and CDR2 as YFSETQ. CDR3 nucleotides: TGCGCCAGCAGCTTTATCAGATTCGAAATTCGCACAGATACGCAGTATTTT. Protein: CASSFIRFEIRTDTQYF.

This chain joins TRBV2 and TRBJ1-5; D gene ambiguous. Per germline, CDR1 SNHLY and CDR2 FYNNEI. The CDR3 loop spans 12 amino acids. V lost 0 bases and J 12 bases, leaving 9 bases between the germline ends. CDR3 region: CASSEAPGFQHF. The CDR3 DNA is TGTGCCAGCAGTGAAGCCCCCGGGTTCCAGCATTTT. The complete variable domain, with remaining parts taken from reference TRBV2 and TRBJ1-5, reads EPEVTQTPSHQVTQMGQEVILRCVPISNHLYFYWYRQILGQKVEFLVSFYNNEISEKSEIFDDQFSVERPDGSNFTLKIRSTKLEDSAMYFCASSEAPGFQHFGDGTRLSIL.

The V gene is TRBV28, the J gene TRBJ1-1; 8 positions agree with TRBD1. CDR1 is MDHEN and CDR2 is SYDVKM in the germline V gene. V dropped 6 bases and J dropped 11; count of bases not matched to a gene: 14. There are 14 residues in the CDR3. The CDR3 DNA reads TGTGCCAGCAGCGCTCCTCGGACAGGGAGGTTTGCTTTCTTT. Residues: CASSAPRTGRFAFF.

The rearrangement links TRBV5-1 to TRBJ1-1; D not certain. Deletions cut 1 base from V and 2 bases from J, with 12 bases between. The germline V gene encodes CDR1 SGHRS and CDR2 YFSETQ. This CDR3 comprises 15 residues. The CDR3 DNA reads TGCGCCAGCAGCTTGTTCGCGGGGTTCAACACTGAAGCTTTCTTT. The encoded protein is CASSLFAGFNTEAFF. Combining the CDR3 with reference TRBV5-1 and TRBJ1-1 gives the whole variable domain KAGVTQTPRYLIKTRGQQVTLSCSPISGHRSVSWYQQTPGQGLQFLFEYFSETQRNKGNFPGRFSGRQFSNSRSEMNVSTLELGDSALYLCASSLFAGFNTEAFFGQGTRLTVV.

The CDR3 loop reads CASTPRLRDTQYF. CDR3 nucleotides: TGCGCCAGCACTCCAAGATTGCGGGATACGCAGTATTTT. The V call is TRBV10-1, the J call TRBJ2-3; D is undetermined. Germline lookup yields CDR1 WNHNN and CDR2 SYGVQD (reference sequence). V lost 7 bases to trimming and J lost 6 bases, with 14 bases between them. The CDR3 sequence is 13 residues long.

The chain links TRBV5-6 to TRBJ1-1; 7 bases match TRBD1. Germline lookup yields CDR1 SGHDT and CDR2 YYEEEE. The CDR3 spans 14 residues. V lost 4 bases to trimming and J lost 2 bases; unmatched junction nucleotides: 5. CDR3 region: CASSRGQPNTEAFF. In DNA form, the CDR3 reads TGTGCCAGCAGCAGGGGACAGCCAAACACTGAAGCTTTCTTT.

The rearrangement joins TRBV5-4 to TRBJ2-5; 12 bases match TRBD2. The CDR3 has 16 amino acids. In germline, CDR1 is SGHNT, CDR2 YYREEE (reference sequence). V shed 2 bases and J 1 base; nucleotides not matched to a gene: 3. The CDR3 nucleotides read TGTGCCAGCAGCTTCACACTAGCGGGGGGCCAAGAGACCCAGTACTTC. Translating it yields CASSFTLAGGQETQYF.

This chain links TRBV29-1 with TRBJ2-5; D possibly corresponds to TRBD1 (6 bases). The J call may be wrong; the DNA end is better matched by TRBJ2-7. In germline, CDR1 is SQVTM, CDR2 ANQGSEA. The length of the CDR3 is 12 residues. CDR3 protein: CSVFRGAYEQYF. CDR3 bases: TGCAGCGTTTTCAGGGGTGCCTACGAGCAGTACTTC.

The chain couples TRBV11-2 to TRBJ1-1; 7 bases agree with TRBD1. The CDR3 length is 12 residues. Germline V lookup: CDR1 SGHAT, CDR2 FQNNGV. Unmatched junction bases numbered 4, after V lost 1 base and J lost 11 bases. CDR3: CASSLVAGGAFF. The CDR3 DNA reads as TGTGCCAGCAGCTTAGTCGCAGGGGGTGCTTTCTTT.

The chain uses TRBV6-5 and TRBJ2-7; 11 bases match TRBD1. This CDR3 contains 14 residues. The J segment lost 6 bases and the V segment lost 2 bases, leaving 3 bases of the junction unmatched. The V gene's germline CDR1 is MNHEY and CDR2 SVGAGI. The CDR3 DNA reads TGTGCCAGCAGTTACGGACAGGGGGCGATCGAGCAGTACTTC. Translating it yields CASSYGQGAIEQYF.

The chain recombines TRBV4-2 with TRBJ1-5, with D perhaps matching TRBD1 (5 bases). Germline V gene data show CDR1 as LGHNA and CDR2 as YNFKEQ. V lost 0 bases and J 1 base, leaving 10 bases between the germline ends. The CDR3 is 16 residues long. CDR3 residues: CASSQDQGPSNQPQHF. The CDR3 DNA is TGTGCCAGCAGCCAAGATCAGGGCCCGAGCAATCAGCCCCAGCATTTT.